This T cell receptor (beta chain) originates from a study of T-cell reconstitution after alpha-beta-depleted transplantation in children. Study observations and caveats: Alpha-beta T cells about two months after transplant reportedly derived from several hundred expanded graft clones. At day 60, the high TCRbeta diversity found in some patients originated from recipient T cells and thymic progenitors that had survived. One year after transplant, T-cell counts and diversity came mostly from newly produced T cells.

During its preparation, the TCRbeta library received unique molecular identifiers. TCRdb called the PCR reads again in MiXCR, with one record for every CDR3 protein. The sample carries about 830,000 distinct CDR3 sequences, roughly 15% recorded once. To note about this clonotype: The antigen is undetermined.

Sequenced material: PBMCs, mostly from graft donor cells, taken 360 days after TCRalphabeta/CD19-depleted stem cell transplant. The TCR originated in a male patient under 18 who had a stem cell transplant for acute lymphoblastic leukemia, so the T cells may come from the graft donor.

The CDR3 loop reads CASSQDSLAGSYEQYF. The CDR3 DNA follows: TGCGCCAGCAGCCAAGACAGTCTAGCGGGGTCCTACGAGCAGTACTTC. The J gene is TRBJ2-7, the V gene TRBV4-1; 9 nucleotides agree with TRBD2. CDR1 and CDR2 (germline): MGHRA, YSYEKL. The CDR3 loop spans 16 amino acids. Unmatched junction bases numbered 4, after V lost 0 bases and J lost 1 base.